The 25 T cell receptor beta chains reported below all come from one sample, sequenced in a study of radiation and T cells in renal cell carcinoma. Time point meaning: baseline pretreatment blood. The treatment denotes: 15 Gy SBRT to primary tumor, nephrectomy 4 weeks later. TCRdb's table, derived via immunoSEQ multiplex PCR, lists solely in-frame clones and lacks some. The sample gives tens of thousands of clones, over 70% of which show up once; about 7.1% is in the top ten. This material consisted of blood, taken from a patient whose treatment included radiotherapy and nephrectomy. These receptors were taken from a man aged 60 to 69 with renal cell carcinoma.

CDR3 DNA sequence: TGTGCCTGGAGCCCTAGCGGGAGGTTCTCCTACGAGCAGTACGTC. Amino acid sequence: CAWSPSGRFSYEQYV. The chain has TRBV30 and TRBJ2-7, with TRBD2 matching 11 bases. Per germline, CDR1 GTSNPN and CDR2 SVGIG (reference sequence). The CDR3 consists of 15 residues. With V trimmed by 3 bases and J by 0 bases, 4 bases remained unmatched.

The V call is TRBV27, the J call TRBJ2-3; D could derive from TRBD1 or TRBD2 (5 bases each). CDR3 size: 17 residues. CDR1 MNHEY and CDR2 SMNVEV come from the germline V gene (reference sequence). The V end was cut by 3 bases, the J end by 4 bases, with 20 bases between. CDR3 in amino acids: CASSFRRRGQRADTQYF. The CDR3 DNA sequence: TGTGCCAGCAGTTTTCGTCGACGGGGCCAAAGGGCAGATACGCAGTATTTT.

V and J are TRBV15 and TRBJ2-1; 8 bases are shared with TRBD1. With 3 bases clipped from V and 6 bases from J, the junction kept 7 bases outside the gene matches. Germline CDR1 and CDR2: LNHNV and YYDKDF (reference sequence). This CDR3 has 15 residues. The CDR3 coding sequence is TGTGCCACCAGCAGGACCCGGGACAGGTTCAATGAGCAGTTCTTC. It is translated as CATSRTRDRFNEQFF.

The rearrangement joins TRBV9 to TRBJ1-1; D might be TRBD1 (5 bases). Trimming removed 0 bases from V and 0 bases from J, with 6 bases in between. This CDR3 is 14 amino acids long. Germline CDR1 SGDLS, CDR2 YYNGEE. This chain's CDR3 is CASSVGDLNTEAFF. CDR3 nucleotides: TGTGCCAGCAGCGTAGGGGACCTGAACACTGAAGCTTTCTTT.

This chain uses TRBV7-2 with TRBJ1-2; D not certain. CDR3 size: 14 residues. Germline V gene sequence: CDR1 SGHTA, CDR2 FQGNSA. Trimming cost V 6 bases and J 8 bases, with 19 bases left between them. Here the CDR3 DNA reads TGTGCCAGCAGACCCGCCGGGCCGAAAGGAGGCTACACCTTC. Encoded protein: CASRPAGPKGGYTF.

This chain connects TRBV30 to TRBJ1-1; TRBD1 is a possible D gene (6 bases). Trimming pared 8 bases from V and 3 bases from J, leaving 13 bases between. The CDR3 runs 12 residues. Per germline, CDR1 GTSNPN and CDR2 SVGIG (reference sequence). CDR3 sequence (DNA): TGTGCCCGAATGGGGGGGCACACTGAAGCTTTCTTT. This sequence encodes CARMGGHTEAFF.

This rearrangement joins TRBV13 to TRBJ2-2, with 16 bases that match TRBD2. V lost 8 bases, J lost 4 bases, and 7 bases stayed unmatched. CDR3 size: 17 residues. Per germline, CDR1 PRHDT and CDR2 FYEKMQ (reference sequence). CDR3: CASSGTSGRAVTGELFF. DNA for the CDR3: TGTGCCAGCTCCGGGACTAGCGGGAGGGCCGTCACCGGGGAGCTGTTTTTT.

V and J are TRBV5-1 and TRBJ2-1, with D uncertain. The CDR3 length is 15 residues. Trimming stripped 1 base from V and 7 bases from J, with 15 bases between. CDR1 and CDR2 from the germline V gene are SGHRS and YFSETQ. DNA of the CDR3: TGCGCCAGCAGCTTGATAGGCCACGAGGTGAATGAGCAGTTCTTC. Its protein product is CASSLIGHEVNEQFF.

This clone was seen a handful of times. The CDR3 spells CASSSDSVEKLFF. The CDR3 DNA sequence: TGTGCCAGCAGCTCAGACAGTGTTGAAAAACTGTTTTTT. V usage is TRBV7-9 and J usage is TRBJ1-4, with D possibly TRBD1 on 5 matching bases. The length of the CDR3 is 13 residues. From germline, CDR1 is SEHNR and CDR2 FQNEAQ (reference sequence). The V and J ends lost 4 bases and 7 bases respectively, with 10 bases between them.

A few counts support this clone. The chain employs TRBV18 and TRBJ2-2; D unclear. The CDR3 runs 17 residues. The germline V gene encodes CDR1 KGHSH and CDR2 LQKENI. Trimming removed 2 bases from V and 0 bases from J, with 13 bases in between. Written as DNA, the CDR3 is TGTGCCAGCTCACCAAATATTGAGCTCGCGAACACCGGGGAGCTGTTTTTT. The encoded protein is CASSPNIELANTGELFF.

The rearrangement links TRBV5-6 to TRBJ2-3; D may be TRBD2 (5 bases). The CDR3 runs 17 residues. Trimming removed 4 bases at V and 4 bases at J, with 22 bases between. In germline, CDR1 is SGHDT, CDR2 YYEEEE. The chain's CDR3 is CASSLPNGNVGPDTQYF. CDR3 in DNA: TGTGCCAGCAGCCTACCGAACGGGAACGTGGGTCCAGATACGCAGTATTTT.

The sample holds a few counts of this clone. The rearrangement joins TRBV5-1 to TRBJ1-1; no reliable D call. This CDR3 comprises 11 residues. The V gene's germline CDR1 is SGHRS and CDR2 YFSETQ. Trimming pared 0 bases from V and 6 bases from J, leaving 3 bases between. Written as DNA, the CDR3 is TGCGCCAGCAGCTTGGAGTCTGAAGCTTTCTTT. This encodes CASSLESEAFF.

This clone was found a few times. This sequence joins TRBV25-1 and TRBJ2-1; D perhaps matches TRBD2 (6 bases). This CDR3 region has 17 residues. Germline V gene data show CDR1 as MGHDK and CDR2 as SYGVNS. The V end lost 4 bases, the J end lost 1 base, and 17 bases lay between the germline ends. The CDR3 bases are TGTGCCAGCAGTGTTTTCCAGTTCGGGGGATCCTACAATGAGCAGTTCTTC. It yields the protein CASSVFQFGGSYNEQFF. Using reference TRBV25-1 and TRBJ2-1 for the parts outside the CDR3, the full variable domain is EADIYQTPRYLVIGTGKKITLECSQTMGHDKMYWYQQDPGMELHLIHYSYGVNSTEKGDLSSESTVSRIRTEHFPLTLESARPSHTSQYLCASSVFQFGGSYNEQFFGPGTRLTVL.

This chain links TRBV10-1 with TRBJ2-3, with 7 positions matching TRBD2. This CDR3 contains 16 residues. V lost 10 bases and J lost 0; bases outside the gene matches: 13. CDR1 is WNHNN, CDR2 SYGVQD, per germline (reference sequence). The CDR3 loop reads CATATDLAASTDTQYF. The CDR3 DNA sequence: TGCGCCACCGCAACCGACCTAGCGGCGAGCACAGATACGCAGTATTTT.

The chain combines TRBV6-6 with TRBJ2-1, with 9 bases that match TRBD2. The CDR3 sequence is 15 residues long. Germline V CDR1 and CDR2: MNHNY, SVGAGI (reference sequence). The V and J ends lost 0 bases and 8 bases, in that order; junction bases with no gene match: 5. The CDR3 region has the DNA TGTGCCAGCAGTTACTCGGCGGGAGGGGGCTATGAGCAGTTCTTC. It specifies CASSYSAGGGYEQFF.

The chain joins TRBV5-6 to TRBJ1-4; weak D call: TRBD1 (5 bases). V was cut by 1 base and J by 8 bases, with 15 bases left in between. From germline, CDR1 is SGHDT and CDR2 YYEEEE. The CDR3 totals 15 residues. For the CDR3, the DNA is TGTGCCAGCAGCTTGAGGGACTATGGGGAGGAAAAACTGTTTTTT. Its translation: CASSLRDYGEEKLFF.

The chain is built from TRBV9 and TRBJ1-4, with unresolved D. The germline V gene has CDR1 SGDLS and CDR2 YYNGEE. V was shortened by 0 bases and J by 0 bases, with 9 bases between the two germline ends. This CDR3 is 16 amino acids long. The DNA of the CDR3 is TGTGCCAGCAGCGTAGACGTTGCTTCAACTAATGAAAAACTGTTTTTT. Residues: CASSVDVASTNEKLFF. Based on the CDR3 plus reference TRBV9 and TRBJ1-4, the full variable domain is DSGVTQTPKHLITATGQRVTLRCSPRSGDLSVYWYQQSLDQGLQFLIQYYNGEERAKGNILERFSAQQFPDLHSELNLSSLELGDSALYFCASSVDVASTNEKLFFGSGTQLSVL.

In nucleotides, the CDR3 is TGTGCCAGCAGCTGGGGGTCCGGGAGCGTGACAGATACGCAGTATTTT. As protein: CASSWGSGSVTDTQYF. This sequence joins TRBV5-6 and TRBJ2-3; weak D call: TRBD2 (6 bases). The CDR3 is 16 amino acids. V lost 3 bases to trimming and J lost 3 bases, with 17 bases between them. Germline CDR1 is SGHDT and CDR2 is YYEEEE. The full variable domain, in which reference TRBV5-6 and TRBJ2-3 provide the parts outside the CDR3, is DAGVTQSPTHLIKTRGQQVTLRCSPKSGHDTVSWYQQALGQGPQFIFQYYEEEERQRGNFPDRFSGHQFPNYSSELNVNALLLGDSALYLCASSWGSGSVTDTQYFGPGTRLTVL.

V usage is TRBV30 and J usage is TRBJ2-7; TRBD2 might be the D (6 bases). Trimming removed 5 bases from V and 2 bases from J, with 19 bases in between. The CDR3 contains 15 residues. Germline assignment: CDR1 GTSNPN and CDR2 SVGIG (reference sequence). As DNA, the CDR3 is TGTGCCTGGGGAACTAGGGTGGGGGGAACCTACGAGCAGTACTTC. Translation gives CAWGTRVGGTYEQYF.

V usage is TRBV21-1 and J usage is TRBJ1-2. TRBV21-1 is labeled a pseudogene. The CDR3 is 11 residues long. The CDR3 is CASSERLGWGF. CDR3 coding DNA: TGTGCCAGCAGCGAAAGGCTCGGATGGGGCTTC.

The chain employs TRBV6-5 and TRBJ1-2; D not certain. Between the trimmed V and J ends, which lost 4 bases and 4 bases, there was a span of 4 bases. CDR3 length: 11 amino acids. Germline-derived CDR1 and CDR2 are MNHEY and SVGAGI. The DNA of the CDR3 is TGTGCCAGCAGTTCGACCTATGGCTACACCTTC. It encodes CASSSTYGYTF.

The chain links TRBV15 to TRBJ1-1, with unresolved D. Per the germline V gene, CDR1 is LNHNV and CDR2 is YYDKDF (reference sequence). The length of the CDR3 is 15 residues. V lost 3 bases and J lost 4, with 15 bases in between. CDR3 DNA: TGTGCCACCAGCAGTCCGCTACTCAGAAGCACTGAAGCTTTCTTT. This translates into CATSSPLLRSTEAFF.

The chain uses TRBV7-9 and TRBJ2-3; D possibly corresponds to TRBD2 (6 bases). CDR1 is SEHNR, CDR2 FQNEAQ, per germline (reference sequence). The V gene lost 2 bases and the J gene lost 3 bases, with 12 bases spanning the gap. The CDR3 totals 15 residues. CDR3 in amino acids: CASSLLAVVTDTQYF. CDR3 bases: TGTGCCAGCAGCTTATTAGCGGTGGTGACAGATACGCAGTATTTT.

This clone was found once. V and J are TRBV5-1 and TRBJ2-7; TRBD2 agrees at 13 bases. Germline CDR1 reads SGHRS; CDR2 reads YFSETQ. J gave up 3 bases and V 1 base, and 4 bases lay outside the gene matches. This CDR3 is 16 amino acids long. CDR3 in amino acids: CASSLLGTSGVYEQYF. The CDR3 bases are TGCGCCAGCAGCTTGCTTGGGACTAGCGGGGTCTACGAGCAGTACTTC.

The genes are TRBV7-6 and TRBJ1-1; a weak D match, TRBD1 (5 bases). CDR1 and CDR2 from the germline V gene are SGHVS and FNYEAQ. V was trimmed by 5 bases and J by 1 base, leaving 11 bases between them. This CDR3 is 14 amino acids long. Written as DNA, the CDR3 is TGTGCCAGCAGCCTCGGGGGGGGGAACACTGAAGCTTTCTTT. Residues: CASSLGGGNTEAFF. Using reference TRBV7-6 and TRBJ1-1 for the parts outside the CDR3, the full variable domain is GAGVSQSPRYKVTKRGQDVALRCDPISGHVSLYWYRQALGQGPEFLTYFNYEAQQDKSGLPNDRFSAERPEGSISTLTIQRTEQRDSAMYRCASSLGGGNTEAFFGQGTRLTVV.